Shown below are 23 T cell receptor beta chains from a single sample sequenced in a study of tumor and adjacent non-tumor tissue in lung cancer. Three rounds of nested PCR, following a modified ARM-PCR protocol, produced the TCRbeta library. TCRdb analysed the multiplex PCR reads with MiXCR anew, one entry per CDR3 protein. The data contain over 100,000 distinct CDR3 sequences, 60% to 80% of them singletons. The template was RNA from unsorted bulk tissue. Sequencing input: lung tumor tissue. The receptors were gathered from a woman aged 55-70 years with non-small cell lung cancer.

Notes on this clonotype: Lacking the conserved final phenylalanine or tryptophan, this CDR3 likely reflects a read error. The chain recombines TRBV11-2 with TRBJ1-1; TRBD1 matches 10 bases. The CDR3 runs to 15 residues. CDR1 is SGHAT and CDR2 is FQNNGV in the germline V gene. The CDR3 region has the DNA TGTGCCAACAGCTTAGGCGTGGGGCCGGGACAGGGGGCTTTCCTT. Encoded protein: CANSLGVGPGQGAFL.

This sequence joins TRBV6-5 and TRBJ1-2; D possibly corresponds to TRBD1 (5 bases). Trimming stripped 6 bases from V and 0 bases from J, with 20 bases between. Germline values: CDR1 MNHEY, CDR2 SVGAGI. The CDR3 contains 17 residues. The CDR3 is CASRKTSTGLSNYGYTF. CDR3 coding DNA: TGTGCCAGCAGGAAAACCTCCACAGGATTATCTAACTATGGCTACACCTTC.

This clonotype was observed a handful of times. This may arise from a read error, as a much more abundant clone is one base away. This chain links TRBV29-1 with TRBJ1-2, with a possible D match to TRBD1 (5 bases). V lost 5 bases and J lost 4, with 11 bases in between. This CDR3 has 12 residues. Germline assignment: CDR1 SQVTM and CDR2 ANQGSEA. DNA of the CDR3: TGCAGCGTTATACAGGCGGGCTATGGCTACACCTTC. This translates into CSVIQAGYGYTF.

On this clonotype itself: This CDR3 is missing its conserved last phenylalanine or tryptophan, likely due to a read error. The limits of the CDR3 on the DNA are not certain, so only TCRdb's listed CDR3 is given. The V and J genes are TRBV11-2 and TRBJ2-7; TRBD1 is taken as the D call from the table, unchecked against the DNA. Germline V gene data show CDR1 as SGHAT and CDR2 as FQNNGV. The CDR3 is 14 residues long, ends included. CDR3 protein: CASSSMLTAYEPYL.

Here the CDR3 reads CATRDGETGELFF. The CDR3 region has the DNA TGTGCCACCCGAGACGGCGAGACCGGGGAGCTGTTTTTT. The chain uses TRBV10-3 and TRBJ2-2; D unclear. The CDR3 contains 13 residues. With 10 bases removed from V and 5 bases from J, the gap between germline ends came to 14 bases. Germline CDR1 is ENHRY and CDR2 is SYGVKD.

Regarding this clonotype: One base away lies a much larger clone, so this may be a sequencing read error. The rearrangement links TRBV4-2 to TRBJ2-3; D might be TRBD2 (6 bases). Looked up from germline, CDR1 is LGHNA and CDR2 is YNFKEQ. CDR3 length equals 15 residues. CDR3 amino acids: CASSTQAGPGDTQYF. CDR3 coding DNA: TGCGCCAGCAGCACACAAGCGGGCCCCGGGGATACGCAGTATTTT.

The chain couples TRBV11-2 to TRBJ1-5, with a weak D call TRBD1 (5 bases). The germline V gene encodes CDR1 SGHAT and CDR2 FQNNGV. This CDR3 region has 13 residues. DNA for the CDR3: TGTACCAACTCCCGGGACTGGGTTCAGCCCCAGCATTTT. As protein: CTNSRDWVQPQHF.

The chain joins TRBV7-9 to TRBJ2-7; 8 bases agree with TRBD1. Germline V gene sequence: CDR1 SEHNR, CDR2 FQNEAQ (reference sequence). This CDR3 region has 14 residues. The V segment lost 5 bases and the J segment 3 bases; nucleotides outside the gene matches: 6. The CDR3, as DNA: TGTGCCAGCAGCCCTCGTGGGACAGGCTACGAGCAGTACTTC. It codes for CASSPRGTGYEQYF.

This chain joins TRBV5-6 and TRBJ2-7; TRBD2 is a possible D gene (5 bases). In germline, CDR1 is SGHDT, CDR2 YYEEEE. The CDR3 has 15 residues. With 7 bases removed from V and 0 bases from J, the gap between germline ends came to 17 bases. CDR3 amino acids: CASGWRSGSSYEQYF. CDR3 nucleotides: TGTGCCAGCGGCTGGAGATCGGGAAGCTCCTACGAGCAGTACTTC. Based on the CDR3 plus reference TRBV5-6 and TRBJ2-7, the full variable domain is DAGVTQSPTHLIKTRGQQVTLRCSPKSGHDTVSWYQQALGQGPQFIFQYYEEEERQRGNFPDRFSGHQFPNYSSELNVNALLLGDSALYLCASGWRSGSSYEQYFGPGTRLTVT.

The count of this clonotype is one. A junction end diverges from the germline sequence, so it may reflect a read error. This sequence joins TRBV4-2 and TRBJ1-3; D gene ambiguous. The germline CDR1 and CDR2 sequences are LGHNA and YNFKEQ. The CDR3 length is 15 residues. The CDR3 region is CASNQAEGAGNTIYF. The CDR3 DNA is TGTGCCAGCAACCAAGCAGAGGGCGCCGGAAACACCATATATTTC.

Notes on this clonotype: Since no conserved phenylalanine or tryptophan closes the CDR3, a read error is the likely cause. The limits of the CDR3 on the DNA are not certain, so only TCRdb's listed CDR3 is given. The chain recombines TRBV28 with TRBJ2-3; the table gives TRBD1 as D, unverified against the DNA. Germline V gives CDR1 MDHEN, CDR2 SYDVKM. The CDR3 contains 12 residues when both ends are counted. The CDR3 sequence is CASSGGQGQVYV.

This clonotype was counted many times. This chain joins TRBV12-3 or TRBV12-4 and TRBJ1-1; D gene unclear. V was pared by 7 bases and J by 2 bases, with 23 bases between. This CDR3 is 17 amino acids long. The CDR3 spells CASTNLALSGPNTEAFF. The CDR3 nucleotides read TGTGCCAGCACCAACCTAGCCCTATCTGGGCCCAACACTGAAGCTTTCTTT.

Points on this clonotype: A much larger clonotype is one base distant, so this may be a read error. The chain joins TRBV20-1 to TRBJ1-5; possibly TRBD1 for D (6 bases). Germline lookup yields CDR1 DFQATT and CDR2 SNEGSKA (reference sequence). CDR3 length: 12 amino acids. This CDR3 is CSVRQALQPQHF. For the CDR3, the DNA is TGCAGTGTTAGACAGGCACTCCAGCCCCAGCATTTT.

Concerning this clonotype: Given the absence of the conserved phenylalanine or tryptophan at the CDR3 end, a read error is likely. The CDR3, as DNA: TGTACCAGCAACCGACGACAGGTCGAGAGGATAGAGACCCAGTACTCC. The encoded protein is CTSNRRQVERIETQYS. The chain recombines TRBV11-1 with TRBJ2-5; weak D call: TRBD1 (6 bases). Germline assignment: CDR1 SGHAT and CDR2 FQDESV (reference sequence). The CDR3 consists of 16 residues.

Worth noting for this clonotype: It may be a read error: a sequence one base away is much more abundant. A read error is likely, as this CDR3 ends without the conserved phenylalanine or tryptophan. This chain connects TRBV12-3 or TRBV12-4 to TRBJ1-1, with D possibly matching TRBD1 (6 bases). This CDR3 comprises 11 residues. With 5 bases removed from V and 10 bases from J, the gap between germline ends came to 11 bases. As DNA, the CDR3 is TGTGCCAGCAGTATTCAGGGGAGAGCTTTCGTT. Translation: CASSIQGRAFV.

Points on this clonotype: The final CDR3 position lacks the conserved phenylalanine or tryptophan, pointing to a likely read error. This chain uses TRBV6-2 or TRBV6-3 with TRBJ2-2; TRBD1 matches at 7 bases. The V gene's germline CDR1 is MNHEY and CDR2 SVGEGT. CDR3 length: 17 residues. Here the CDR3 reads CASRAWDRNLNAGELFI. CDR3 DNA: TGTGCCAGCAGGGCCTGGGACAGAAACTTGAACGCCGGGGAGCTGTTTATT.

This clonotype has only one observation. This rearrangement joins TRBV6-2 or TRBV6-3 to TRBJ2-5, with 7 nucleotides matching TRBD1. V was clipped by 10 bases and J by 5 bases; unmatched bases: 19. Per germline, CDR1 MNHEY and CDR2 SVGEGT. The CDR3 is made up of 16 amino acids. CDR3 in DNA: TGTGCCAACTGTTCACTCTCCGACAGGGTCTACGAGACCCAGTACTTC. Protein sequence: CANCSLSDRVYETQYF.

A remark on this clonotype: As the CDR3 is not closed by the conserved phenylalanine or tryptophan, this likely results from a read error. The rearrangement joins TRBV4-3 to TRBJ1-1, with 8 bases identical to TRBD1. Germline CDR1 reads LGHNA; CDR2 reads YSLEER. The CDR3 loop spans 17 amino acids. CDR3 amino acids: CTSSQEATGVGNTEAFL. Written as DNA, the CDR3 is TGCACCAGCAGCCAAGAGGCGACAGGGGTTGGGAACACTGAAGCTTTCTTA.

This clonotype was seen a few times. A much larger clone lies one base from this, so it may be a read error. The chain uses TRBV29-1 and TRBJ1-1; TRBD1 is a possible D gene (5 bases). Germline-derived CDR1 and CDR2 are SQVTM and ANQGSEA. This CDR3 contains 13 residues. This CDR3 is CNAVQVLNTEAFF. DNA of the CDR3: TGCAACGCCGTACAGGTATTGAACACTGAAGCTTTCTTT.

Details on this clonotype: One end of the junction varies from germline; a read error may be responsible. The CDR3 protein is CSASSSSGAWELFF. The CDR3 DNA sequence: TGCAGTGCTTCCAGCTCTAGCGGCGCCTGGGAGCTATTTTTT. The V and J genes are TRBV20-1 and TRBJ2-2; 7 nucleotides align to TRBD2. The V gene's germline CDR1 is DFQATT and CDR2 SNEGSKA (reference sequence). This CDR3 is 14 amino acids long.

The CDR3 nucleotides are TGTGCCAGCAGCACGACATGGATCGATACGCAGTATTTT. Translating it yields CASSTTWIDTQYF. The chain is built from TRBV5-5 and TRBJ2-3; D unclear. This CDR3 region has 13 residues. The germline V gene encodes CDR1 SGHKS and CDR2 YYEKEE (reference sequence). Trimming removed 4 bases from V and 6 bases from J, with 12 bases in between.

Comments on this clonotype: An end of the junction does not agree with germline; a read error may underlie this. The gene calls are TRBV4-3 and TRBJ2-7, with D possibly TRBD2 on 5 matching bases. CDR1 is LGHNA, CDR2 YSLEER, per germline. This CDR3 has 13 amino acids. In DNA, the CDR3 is TGCACCAGCGGCTATTACAACTCCCACGAGCAGTACTTC. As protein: CTSGYYNSHEQYF.

CDR3 region: CDAGGSRSGQPQHF. The CDR3 DNA sequence: TGCGACGCCGGGGGCAGTAGGAGCGGGCAGCCCCAGCATTTT. V usage is TRBV29-1 and J usage is TRBJ1-5; tentatively, D is TRBD1 (6 bases). CDR1 is SQVTM, CDR2 ANQGSEA, per germline. This CDR3 contains 14 residues. Variable domain in full (rest from reference TRBV29-1 and TRBJ1-5): SAVISQKPSRDICQRGTSLTIQCQVDSQVTMMFWYRQQPGQSLTLIATANQGSEATYESGFVIDKFPISRPNLTFSTLTVSNMSPEDSSIYLCDAGGSRSGQPQHFGDGTRLSIL.